This T cell receptor (beta chain) originates from a study of blood T cells in healthy people across ages (dated by TCRdb to 2015 to 2017). A note on the overall study: In model experiments, roughly one uniquely barcoded TCR beta cDNA molecule per two T cells was captured by template switching. The study measured age-related changes in TCR beta repertoire diversity using deep sequencing normalized with unique cDNA molecular identifiers. Four age groups were formed from the donors: young (average about 15 years), middle-aged (approximately 40), aged (roughly 59) and long-lived (approximately 80). To avoid experimental bias, donors of different ages were randomly spread across the sequencing lanes. The study analyzed two additional independent replicas of 1 million unique cDNA reads from the same blood draw for two donors, one aged 18 to 29 and one aged 80 or older.

The library relied on 5' RACE. TCRdb names Illumina HiSeq 2500 as the instrument used. A second 7 to 11 cycle PCR used a sample-barcoded 5' primer and a J-beta primer mix. A unique molecular identifier was introduced onto each TCR beta cDNA molecule by a template-switch 5' adaptor carrying 12 random nucleotides. Each sample yielded at least 2.5 million CDR3-containing paired-end reads. The Mint cDNA synthesis kit, primed by a TRBC-specific oligonucleotide, was used to synthesize first-strand cDNA from all RNA. Following uracil-DNA glycosylase treatment, all cDNA underwent a first 18-cycle PCR with the universal primers M1SS and BC2_uni_R. From the authors' description of their analysis: For normalization, 1 million high-quality reads, each with a distinct molecular identifier, were randomly selected from each sample. Instead of being binned into consensus sequences, reads that shared molecular identifiers were thrown out. MiTCR, with a Q25 quality threshold and the strictest error-elimination algorithm, was used for CDR3 identification, clonotype clustering and error correction. Lower-bound total TCR beta diversity was estimated with a nonparametric unseen species model using Euler transformation. TCRdb trimmed public reads at Q25 via fastp, called clones via MiXCR and kept in-frame beta chains. Records with the same CDR3 protein are collapsed into one entry carrying the most frequent genes and DNA. The V and J calls and clone size come from TCRdb's table, not from the authors' own analysis. The sample includes about 1.8 million distinct CDR3 sequences, with around 50% observed a single time. The ten top clones hold about 2.1% of the sample.

Broader findings and caveats from the paper: Estimates of total diversity from one million sequenced T cells were regarded as lower bounds and underestimates. Donor CMV infection status was unknown, potentially confounding age-related changes in expanded clonotypes. Compared with the aged group, the long-lived group had more naive CD4+ T cells, fewer expanded clones and increased TCR diversity, a pattern suggesting age selection. As age increased, observed TCR beta diversity per million T cells dropped in a roughly linear way, and a significant reduction was already evident by age about 40. Observed TCR beta diversity correlated strongly with the percentage of naive T cells measured by flow cytometry. Bulk unsorted PBMC profiling prevented conclusive comparison of naive and antigen-experienced compartments.

The approximately 40 donors, aged roughly 6 to 95 years, were systemically healthy Caucasian individuals from Russia. Around 10 milliliters of peripheral blood were collected from each donor into EDTA-treated Vacutainer tubes. Ficoll-Paque density-gradient centrifugation was used to isolate PBMCs, with at least 6.5 million per sample. Total RNA was extracted from PBMCs with Trizol reagent, with at least 5 micrograms obtained per sample. Naive CD45RAhigh/CD27high T cell percentages were measured by flow cytometry on a PBMC aliquot from every donor. Trimming accounts for 7 bases at V and 3 bases at J, while the number of junction bases matched to no gene is 8. CDR1 MNHEY and CDR2 SMNVEV were looked up in the germline V gene (reference sequence). The CDR3 runs 15 residues from the cysteine to the phenylalanine. The kept DNA is CDR3 alone, 45 bases in frame from the first base. With respect to this clonotype: Its antigen is unknown. No base qualities exist here, and no much larger clone lies one base off it.

The sequencing sample was made of blood. The clonotype originates from a woman aged 40 to 50 in good health. Rearrangement joined TRBV27 to TRBJ2-2; 7 junctional bases match TRBD1. CDR3 sequence: CASNSHDRDTGELFF. The DNA is TGTGCCAGCAACTCGCACGACAGGGACACCGGGGAGCTGTTTTTT.